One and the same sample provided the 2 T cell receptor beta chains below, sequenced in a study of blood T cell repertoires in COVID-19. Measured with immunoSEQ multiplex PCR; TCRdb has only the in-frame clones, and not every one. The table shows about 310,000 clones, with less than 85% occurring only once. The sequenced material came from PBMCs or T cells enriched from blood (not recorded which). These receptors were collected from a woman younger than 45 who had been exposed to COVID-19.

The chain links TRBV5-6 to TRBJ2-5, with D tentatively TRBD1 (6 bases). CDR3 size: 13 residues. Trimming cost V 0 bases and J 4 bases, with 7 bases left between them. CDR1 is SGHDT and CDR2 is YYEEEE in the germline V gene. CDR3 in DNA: TGTGCCAGCAGCTTGGCAGGGGTAGAGACCCAGTACTTC. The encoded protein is CASSLAGVETQYF.

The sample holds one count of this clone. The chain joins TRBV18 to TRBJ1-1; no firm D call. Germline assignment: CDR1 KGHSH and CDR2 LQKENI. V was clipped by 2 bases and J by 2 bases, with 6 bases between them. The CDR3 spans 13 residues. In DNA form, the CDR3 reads TGTGCCAGCTCACCAATAGTTAACACTGAAGCTTTCTTT. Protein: CASSPIVNTEAFF.